This T cell receptor (beta chain) is drawn from a study of shared T cell receptors in the human thymus. Here immunoSEQ multiplex PCR was the method, and the copy in TCRdb shows in-frame clones only, minus some. The sample lists roughly 660,000 clones; roughly 90% were seen once. Germline CDR1 and CDR2: MGHDK and SYGVNS. The V segment lost 1 base and the J segment 12 bases; nucleotides outside the gene matches: 13. The CDR3 is 16 amino acids. The same specimen was also included in a second study, on human thymus T cells. That study adds: An apparent bias in V and J gene usage was seen in thymic and blood repertoires.

Sequences were obtained from thymocytes. The chain recombines TRBV25-1 with TRBJ2-1; 9 nucleotides line up with TRBD1. The source of this sequence is a boy under two years old with a congenital heart defect. The CDR3 loop reads CASSEFSDRGPQGQFF. In nucleotides, the CDR3 is TGTGCCAGCAGTGAATTCTCGGACAGGGGCCCCCAAGGGCAGTTCTTC.